This TCR beta chain emerged from a study of early T cells in non-severe SARS-CoV-2 infection (dated by TCRdb to about 2021). Regarding the study in general: TCR sequencing used bulk RNA from unsorted whole blood, so alpha and beta chains could not be paired. Summary of the overall study and its limitations: VDJdb matching was skewed toward anti-spike CD8 responses and likely underestimated virus-specific expansions by missing private and CD4 specificities.

From its cysteine to its phenylalanine, the CDR3 spans 16 amino acids. Kept here is only the CDR3 DNA, which spans 48 bases and is read in frame from base 1. CDR1 and CDR2 were assigned from the germline V gene (reference sequence) as MNHNY and SVGAGI. Trimming costs V 0 bases and J 2 bases, and their ends lie 14 bases apart. Set within a cohort of healthcare workers in London, UK, this nested case-control study involved weekly PCR testing of nasopharyngeal swabs along with blood sampling. Healthcare workers were enrolled in the week of the UK lockdown, from 23 to 31 March 2020, and were followed every week for up to roughly 15 weeks. This clonotype was counted only a few times. This receptor's antigen is unknown. Per-nucleotide qualities are absent, and no much larger clonotype sits a single base away. The receptor library was made with 5' RACE. Sequencing was performed on a NextSeq 500. To correct for sequencing error and PCR bias, the TCR library protocol tagged individual cDNA molecules with unique molecular identifiers. Sequencing covered both TCR alpha and beta chains, and within each sample the abundances of alpha and beta sequences were tightly co-correlated. Regarding the original processing steps: V gene, J gene and CDR3 annotation of TCR sequences was performed with Decombinator V4. TCRs were defined as expanded if a significant change between any two time points was detected under a Poisson model with p below 0.0001. TCR abundances were normalised to the total number of TCRs sequenced in each sample and reported as counts per million. MAIT TCRs were defined by TRAV1-2 paired with TRAJ12, TRAJ20 or TRAJ33, and iNKT TCRs by TRAV10 paired with TRAJ18. VDJdb, accessed 1 November 2021, was searched for CMV, EBV and SARS-CoV-2 annotated TCRs, with TCRs annotated for multiple antigens excluded. In-frame beta chains were kept once TCRdb had trimmed the public reads at Q25 with fastp and called clones with MiXCR. Each CDR3 protein appears once, grouped with its most common genes and DNA. The V and J calls come from TCRdb's annotation, not from the publication. Across this sample there are over 80,000 distinct CDR3 sequences, with 11% to 15% seen only once. The ten largest clones take up 11% of the sample.

The sequence is built from TRBV6-6 and TRBJ2-7; the D region possibly corresponds to TRBD2 (7 bases align). This clonotype was obtained from an adult who was a healthcare worker with PCR-confirmed SARS-CoV-2 infection or an uninfected control (not recorded which). Sequenced material: whole blood. The base sequence is TGTGCCAGCAGTTACTCTGGGGGGGCTGTAACCTACGAGCAGTACTTC. The translation is CASSYSGGAVTYEQYF.